This T cell receptor (beta chain) was observed in a study of CD4 T cells in relation to SARS-CoV-2 and coronaviruses. Profiled with immunoSEQ multiplex PCR; TCRdb holds only in-frame clones, not every one. This repertoire shows tens of thousands of clones, 68% found once; its top ten account for over 15%. Notes on this clone: The antigen is undetermined.

The unexposed donors gave CD4+ T cells in about 2011-2018, prior to COVID-19. Isolation of CD4+ T cells took place after roughly nine days in culture. The CDR3 length is 15 residues. After removal of 5 bases from V and 2 bases from J, the junction contained 6 bases not matched to a gene. From germline, CDR1 is SGHNT and CDR2 YYREEE (reference sequence). The V call is TRBV5-4, the J call TRBJ2-5; 10 bases are a match to TRBD2. The receptor was derived from a human donor in good health. Material: CD4+ T cells from PBMCs, cultured in vitro. The chain's CDR3 is CASSPTSGAQETQYF. The CDR3 nucleotides read TGTGCCAGCAGTCCTACTAGCGGGGCGCAAGAGACCCAGTACTTC.